This TCR beta chain was sequenced in a study of post-analysis software for immune sequencing data. The wider study: Patients with relapsing-remitting, secondary progressive and progressive-relapsing multiple sclerosis courses were all represented. Notes on the study in general: About five TRBV segments, including TRBV5-6, TRBV5-1 and TRBV20-1, were more frequent in patients than controls.

CDR3 length: 14 amino acids. V lost 3 bases and J lost 2, with 12 bases in between. Germline assignment: CDR1 SGHRS and CDR2 YFSETQ. Unique-molecular-identifier-tagged TCR beta cDNA libraries were used. Each batch of 1 to 10 million T cells produced 450,000 to 500,000 cDNA molecules. TCRdb re-called the PCR reads with MiXCR, one entry per CDR3 protein. Of around 710,000 distinct CDR3 sequences listed, 35% to 55% are singletons. On this clonotype itself: What it binds is unknown.

This chain uses TRBV5-1 with TRBJ2-7; the D call may be TRBD1 or TRBD2 (5 bases each). Sequenced input: blood. The sequence came from a girl under 18 with multiple sclerosis. The CDR3 protein is CASSSGTSTYEQYF. For the CDR3, the DNA is TGCGCCAGCAGCTCCGGGACCTCAACCTACGAGCAGTACTTC.